This T cell receptor beta chain was retrieved from a study of blood T cell repertoires in COVID-19. Study summary: There were acute and convalescent COVID-19 samples, and they came from the United States, Italy and Spain.

Sequencing was performed with immunoSEQ multiplex PCR; in TCRdb, only in-frame clones are kept and a portion is missing. This table has around 130,000 clones, 70% to 90% appearing once. V was pared by 3 bases and J by 3 bases, with 1 base of the junction left unmatched. Germline V gene sequence: CDR1 MDHEN, CDR2 SYDVKM. The CDR3 spans 13 residues. The sample consisted of peripheral blood. The receptor's source is a man between 45 and 60 years old with acute or convalescent COVID-19. The chain links TRBV28 to TRBJ2-5, with 7 bases aligning to TRBD1. For the CDR3, the DNA is TGTGCCAGCAGTTTCGGGACAGAAGAGACCCAGTACTTC. Its protein product is CASSFGTEETQYF.